The 31 T cell receptor beta chains below were found in one sample sequenced in a study of OX40 agonist ivuxolimab in advanced cancers. TCRdb keeps only in-frame clones here, not all; method: immunoSEQ multiplex PCR. The sample includes about 72,000 clones, about 88% of them seen just once. Sequences were derived from CD4+ or CD8+ T cells sorted from blood, sampled in a trial of the OX40 agonist ivuxolimab. Every receptor here comes from an adult with an advanced solid tumor such as melanoma, head and neck, liver or kidney cancer.

This sequence joins TRBV11-3 and TRBJ2-5; D is undetermined. Trimming removed 8 bases at V and 2 bases at J, with 3 bases between. The CDR3 totals 10 residues. The germline gives CDR1 SGHNT, CDR2 YENEEA. CDR3 sequence reads: CASGQETQYF. As DNA, the CDR3 is TGTGCCAGCGGTCAAGAGACCCAGTACTTC.

The V and J genes are TRBV7-3 and TRBJ2-5; tentative D call: TRBD2 (5 bases). CDR1 is SGHTA, CDR2 FQGTGA, per germline. With 4 bases removed from V and 6 bases from J, the gap between germline ends came to 12 bases. CDR3 size: 13 residues. CDR3 bases: TGTGCCAGCAGCTCCTCGGGAAGACAGACCCAGTACTTC. Translation gives CASSSSGRQTQYF.

This clone was counted a single time. The chain recombines TRBV5-8 with TRBJ1-1; a possible D gene is TRBD1 (6 bases). This CDR3 is built from 14 residues. Trimming took off 0 bases at V and 3 bases at J, with 9 bases between the two ends. CDR1 and CDR2 from the germline V gene are SGHTS and YDEGEE. In DNA, the CDR3 is TGTGCCAGCAGCTTGGCCGGGGGCGACACTGAAGCTTTCTTT. Protein: CASSLAGGDTEAFF.

J is TRBJ2-3 and V is TRBV7-9; 7 bases map to TRBD2. The CDR3 extends over 16 amino acids. With 3 bases clipped from V and 2 bases from J, the junction kept 8 bases outside the gene matches. Germline-derived CDR1 and CDR2 are SEHNR and FQNEAQ (reference sequence). CDR3 loop: CASSFLLASDTDTQYF. DNA for the CDR3: TGTGCCAGCAGCTTTCTACTAGCGTCGGACACAGATACGCAGTATTTT.

The chain links TRBV19 to TRBJ2-5; a possible D gene is TRBD1 (6 bases). Deletions cut 6 bases from V and 4 bases from J, with 15 bases between. CDR1 and CDR2 from the germline V gene are LNHDA and SQIVND (reference sequence). The CDR3 length is 14 residues. This chain's CDR3 is CASRERGTGETQYF. The CDR3 DNA follows: TGTGCCAGTAGGGAAAGGGGGACGGGAGAGACCCAGTACTTC.

The chain combines TRBV5-1 with TRBJ1-1; TRBD1 might be the D (5 bases). CDR1 is SGHRS and CDR2 is YFSETQ in the germline V gene. CDR3 size: 16 residues. Between the trimmed V and J ends, which lost 4 bases and 1 base, there was a span of 17 bases. CDR3 residues: CASSLGKPGQNTEAFF. The CDR3 DNA reads TGCGCCAGCAGCCTCGGAAAACCCGGACAGAACACTGAAGCTTTCTTT. The full variable domain, with the rest looked up from reference TRBV5-1 and TRBJ1-1, is KAGVTQTPRYLIKTRGQQVTLSCSPISGHRSVSWYQQTPGQGLQFLFEYFSETQRNKGNFPGRFSGRQFSNSRSEMNVSTLELGDSALYLCASSLGKPGQNTEAFFGQGTRLTVV.

The genes are TRBV10-3 and TRBJ2-2; 8 bases are a match to TRBD1. Germline CDR1 ENHRY, CDR2 SYGVKD. After removal of 6 bases from V and 1 base from J, the junction contained 1 base not matched to a gene. This CDR3 comprises 14 residues. The CDR3 region has the DNA TGTGCCATCAGCGGGACAGGGAACACCGGGGAGCTGTTTTTT. The encoded protein is CAISGTGNTGELFF.

The rearrangement joins TRBV7-9 to TRBJ2-2; 9 bases agree with TRBD2. The ends lost 3 bases at V and 4 bases at J; junction bases unmatched: 3. CDR1 SEHNR and CDR2 FQNEAQ come from the germline V gene (reference sequence). The CDR3 contains 15 residues. The CDR3 reads CASSLGLAGTGELFF. For the CDR3, the DNA is TGTGCCAGCAGCTTGGGACTAGCCGGCACCGGGGAGCTGTTTTTT. Based on the CDR3 plus reference TRBV7-9 and TRBJ2-2, the full variable domain is DTGVSQNPRHKITKRGQNVTFRCDPISEHNRLYWYRQTLGQGPEFLTYFQNEAQLEKSRLLSDRFSAERPKGSFSTLEIQRTEQGDSAMYLCASSLGLAGTGELFFGEGSRLTVL.

The DNA for the CDR3 is TGCGCCAGCAGCCCCGAGGCCAGGTCAAAAGAGACCCAGTACTTC. This sequence encodes CASSPEARSKETQYF. The rearrangement joins TRBV4-3 to TRBJ2-5; D gene unclear. CDR1 is LGHNA, CDR2 YSLEER, per germline. The CDR3 covers 15 residues. The germline V and J ends were trimmed by 4 bases and 3 bases, with 15 bases remaining between them.

The chain is built from TRBV7-9 and TRBJ2-7, with TRBD2 identical over 12 bases. The germline V gene encodes CDR1 SEHNR and CDR2 FQNEAQ (reference sequence). The CDR3 contains 17 residues. J lost 0 bases, V lost 1 base, and 4 bases had no gene match. The CDR3 coding sequence is TGTGCCAGCAGCTTAGGACTAGCGGGAGAGAACTCCTACGAGCAGTACTTC. Translated: CASSLGLAGENSYEQYF.

The rearrangement uses TRBV7-9 and TRBJ1-2; D might be TRBD1 (6 bases). Deletions cut 2 bases from V and 3 bases from J, with 16 bases between. Germline CDR1 and CDR2: SEHNR and FQNEAQ (reference sequence). The CDR3 spans 16 residues. CDR3 sequence reads: CASSLMLTGQDYGYTF. The CDR3 DNA sequence: TGTGCCAGCAGCTTAATGTTAACAGGGCAGGACTATGGCTACACCTTC.

As DNA, the CDR3 is TGTGCCAGCAGGCCTCCAGCCTCTGACAATGAGCAGTTCTTC. The encoded protein is CASRPPASDNEQFF. V gene TRBV6-5 combines with J gene TRBJ2-1; D ambiguous. This CDR3 spans 14 amino acids. The germline CDR1 and CDR2 sequences are MNHEY and SVGAGI. Trimming shortened V by 6 bases and J by 5 bases, and 14 bases separated the two germline ends.

The J gene is TRBJ2-7, the V gene TRBV28; the D gene is possibly TRBD1 (6 bases). There are 15 residues in the CDR3. V was trimmed by 6 bases and J by 7 bases, leaving 22 bases between them. Germline CDR1 MDHEN, CDR2 SYDVKM. CDR3 protein: CASSLPRSGQTEQYF. The CDR3 DNA follows: TGTGCCAGCAGCCTCCCGAGGAGCGGACAGACGGAGCAGTACTTC. Combining the CDR3 with reference TRBV28 and TRBJ2-7 gives the whole variable domain DVKVTQSSRYLVKRTGEKVFLECVQDMDHENMFWYRQDPGLGLRLIYFSYDVKMKEKGDIPEGYSVSREKKERFSLILESASTNQTSMYLCASSLPRSGQTEQYFGPGTRLTVT.

The gene calls are TRBV28 and TRBJ2-3; no firm D call. This CDR3 spans 15 amino acids. V lost 6 bases to trimming and J lost 0 bases, with 13 bases between them. The germline CDR1 and CDR2 sequences are MDHEN and SYDVKM. The CDR3 nucleotides read TGTGCCAGCAGGCTAGGGTTGACTAGCACAGATACGCAGTATTTT. This gives the protein CASRLGLTSTDTQYF. The full variable domain, with the rest looked up from reference TRBV28 and TRBJ2-3, is DVKVTQSSRYLVKRTGEKVFLECVQDMDHENMFWYRQDPGLGLRLIYFSYDVKMKEKGDIPEGYSVSREKKERFSLILESASTNQTSMYLCASRLGLTSTDTQYFGPGTRLTVL.

The chain employs TRBV5-6 and TRBJ2-1; D call uncertain. Germline V gives CDR1 SGHDT, CDR2 YYEEEE. V was cut by 3 bases and J by 8 bases, with 6 bases left in between. This CDR3 has 11 amino acids. The CDR3 DNA reads as TGTGCCAGCAGCTCTTTTGATGAGCAGTTCTTC. This translates into CASSSFDEQFF.

The chain uses TRBV5-1 and TRBJ2-5, with D possibly being TRBD1 (5 bases). The V and J ends lost 4 bases and 0 bases respectively, with 10 bases between them. The germline V gene encodes CDR1 SGHRS and CDR2 YFSETQ. This CDR3 contains 14 residues. The CDR3 bases are TGCGCCAGCAGCCTTGGGGCGAACCAAGAGACCCAGTACTTC. Protein product: CASSLGANQETQYF.

This clone appeared a single time. The chain carries TRBV7-2 and TRBJ2-3, with D tentatively TRBD1 or TRBD2 (5 bases each). V lost 3 bases, J lost 4 bases, and 5 bases lay in between. Germline values: CDR1 SGHTA, CDR2 FQGNSA. The CDR3 runs 12 residues. CDR3 coding DNA: TGTGCCAGCAGCTTGGGGGCAGATACGCAGTATTTT. It is translated as CASSLGADTQYF.

The chain couples TRBV5-4 to TRBJ1-1, with 7 positions matching TRBD1. Germline CDR1 SGHNT, CDR2 YYREEE (reference sequence). The CDR3 has 15 residues. Trimming cost V 4 bases and J 7 bases; bases outside gene matches: 13. CDR3 amino acids: CASSPQGGTGSEAFF. The CDR3 nucleotides read TGTGCCAGCAGCCCGCAAGGGGGCACAGGGAGTGAAGCTTTCTTT. The variable domain in full, completed from reference TRBV5-4 and TRBJ1-1, reads ETGVTQSPTHLIKTRGQQVTLRCSSQSGHNTVSWYQQALGQGPQFIFQYYREEENGRGNFPPRFSGLQFPNYSSELNVNALELDDSALYLCASSPQGGTGSEAFFGQGTRLTVV.

This chain connects TRBV6-6 to TRBJ2-5, with D unresolved. The DNA end favors TRBJ2-7, so the J call may be wrong. The CDR3 is 15 amino acids. In germline, CDR1 is MNHNY, CDR2 SVGAGI (reference sequence). CDR3 sequence (DNA): TGTGCCAGCAGTTACTCCGCTAAGCAGGCCCCCGAGCAGTACTTC. Its translation: CASSYSAKQAPEQYF.

This clone occurred a few times. The genes are TRBV19 and TRBJ2-7, with D hard to call. Germline V gives CDR1 LNHDA, CDR2 SQIVND (reference sequence). V lost 4 bases, J lost 1 base, and 11 bases lay in between. CDR3 length: 14 residues. CDR3 residues: CASSTGLSSYEQYF. Here the CDR3 DNA reads TGTGCCAGTAGTACGGGTCTCTCATCCTACGAGCAGTACTTC.

A word on this clone: The sample carries other DNA sequences with the same CDR3. V and J are TRBV28 and TRBJ2-7; 10 bases line up with TRBD1. CDR3 length equals 12 residues. Germline CDR1 MDHEN, CDR2 SYDVKM. Trimming took 6 bases from V and 6 from J; bases not matched to a gene: 2. This CDR3 reads CASRGDRGEQYF. CDR3 nucleotide sequence: TGTGCCAGCAGGGGGGACAGGGGCGAGCAGTACTTC.

The chain couples TRBV5-4 to TRBJ1-1; D might be TRBD1 (5 bases). The germline CDR1 and CDR2 sequences are SGHNT and YYREEE (reference sequence). Trimming removed 4 bases from V and 7 bases from J, with 11 bases in between. The CDR3 totals 12 residues. The DNA for the CDR3 is TGTGCCAGCAGCGTTGACAGCGGTGAAGCTTTCTTT. Its protein product is CASSVDSGEAFF. Using reference TRBV5-4 and TRBJ1-1 for the parts outside the CDR3, the full variable domain is ETGVTQSPTHLIKTRGQQVTLRCSSQSGHNTVSWYQQALGQGPQFIFQYYREEENGRGNFPPRFSGLQFPNYSSELNVNALELDDSALYLCASSVDSGEAFFGQGTRLTVV.

The J gene is TRBJ1-1, the V gene TRBV15; D may be TRBD1 (6 bases). CDR1 and CDR2 from the germline V gene are LNHNV and YYDKDF (reference sequence). The V end was cut by 3 bases, the J end by 0 bases, with 20 bases between. This CDR3 contains 18 residues. The CDR3 region has the DNA TGTGCCACCAGCAGGGAATTTGGGGCAACAGGGATGAACACTGAAGCTTTCTTT. It translates to CATSREFGATGMNTEAFF.

The chain is built from TRBV7-8 and TRBJ2-7, with D possibly TRBD2 on 6 matching bases. Germline CDR1 and CDR2: SGHVS and FQNEAQ. Trimming took 2 bases from V and 2 from J, leaving 16 bases between them. CDR3 length equals 16 residues. The CDR3 region is CASSLRGKSGPYEQYF. The CDR3 DNA reads TGTGCCAGCAGCTTACGCGGGAAGAGTGGCCCCTACGAGCAGTACTTC.

The chain combines TRBV28 with TRBJ2-3; the match to TRBD2 covers 10 bases. The CDR3 spans 19 residues. J gave up 0 bases and V 4 bases, and 13 bases lay outside the gene matches. CDR1 and CDR2 (germline): MDHEN, SYDVKM. This CDR3 is CASSYLSLTSGTSTDTQYF. CDR3 DNA sequence: TGTGCCAGCAGTTACCTCTCACTCACTAGCGGGACTAGCACAGATACGCAGTATTTT.

The rearrangement links TRBV21-1 to TRBJ2-1; TRBD2, the table's D call, lacks a check against the DNA. TRBV21-1 is tagged as a pseudogene. The CDR3 is 14 residues long. CDR3 in DNA: TGTGCCAGCAGCACGTCACTAGCTGACAATGAGCAGTTCTTC. Translation: CASSTSLADNEQFF.

The CDR3 sequence is CASSLVPGGSGNTIYF. For the CDR3, the DNA is TGTGCCAGCAGCTTAGTCCCAGGAGGATCTGGAAACACCATATATTTT. The chain couples TRBV7-2 to TRBJ1-3; D is unresolved. The CDR3 covers 16 residues. V was cut by 1 base and J by 1 base, with 11 bases left in between. Germline V lookup: CDR1 SGHTA, CDR2 FQGNSA.

The V gene is TRBV7-6, the J gene TRBJ1-1; the D is unclear. The ends were cut back, 1 base at V and 6 bases at J, with 9 bases in the middle. The CDR3 has 13 residues. Germline V lookup: CDR1 SGHVS, CDR2 FNYEAQ. This chain's CDR3 is CASSLDQRAEAFF. The CDR3 DNA sequence: TGTGCCAGCAGCTTAGATCAGCGGGCTGAAGCTTTCTTT. Full variable domain (remainder filled in from reference TRBV7-6 and TRBJ1-1): GAGVSQSPRYKVTKRGQDVALRCDPISGHVSLYWYRQALGQGPEFLTYFNYEAQQDKSGLPNDRFSAERPEGSISTLTIQRTEQRDSAMYRCASSLDQRAEAFFGQGTRLTVV.

The rearrangement joins TRBV29-1 to TRBJ2-7, with D perhaps TRBD2 (7 bases). This CDR3 is 14 amino acids long. Trimming shortened V by 6 bases and J by 2 bases, and 17 bases separated the two germline ends. The germline gives CDR1 SQVTM, CDR2 ANQGSEA. CDR3 sequence: CSVARGGNTYEQYF. Written as DNA, the CDR3 is TGCAGCGTCGCTAGGGGGGGGAATACCTACGAGCAGTACTTC.

The chain links TRBV19 to TRBJ1-5; 7 nucleotides agree with TRBD1. The V gene's germline CDR1 is LNHDA and CDR2 SQIVND (reference sequence). This CDR3 is 16 amino acids long. V lost 3 bases, J lost 3 bases, and 8 bases stayed unmatched. CDR3 residues: CASSIRTGASNQPQHF. For the CDR3, the DNA is TGTGCCAGTAGTATCCGGACAGGCGCCTCCAATCAGCCCCAGCATTTT.

The rearrangement joins TRBV9 to TRBJ2-7; 7 positions agree with TRBD1. The germline CDR1 and CDR2 sequences are SGDLS and YYNGEE. Unmatched junction bases numbered 6, after V lost 0 bases and J lost 3 bases. This CDR3 spans 15 amino acids. The DNA for the CDR3 is TGTGCCAGCAGCGTAGCTACGGGGACAGACTACGAGCAGTACTTC. Its translation is CASSVATGTDYEQYF.